A selection of T cell receptor beta chains follows, all from one sample in a study of blood T cell repertoires in COVID-19. Assay: immunoSEQ multiplex PCR; the TCRdb copy retains only in-frame clones and omits some. The sample shows 120,000 to 150,000 clones, 84% of them seen only once. Specimen: PBMCs or T cells enriched from blood (not recorded which). The source is a woman aged 18 to 35 who had been exposed to COVID-19. Each CDR3 is given with its conserved first and last residue. A D gene is named only where the DNA matches it firmly. Size is stated for part of the rows, as once, few or many counts, or as a class when the clone is expanded.

j_call	clone_size	d_call	v_call	cdr3_nt	cdr3_aa
TRBJ1-2	-	-	TRBV18	TGTGCCAGCTCACCGAGGGAACACAACTATGGCTACACCTTC	CASSPREHNYGYTF
TRBJ1-1	-	-	TRBV27	TGTGCCAGCATTAAGGGGGGGACTGAAGCTTTCTTT	CASIKGGTEAFF
TRBJ2-7	once	-	TRBV30	TGTGCCTGGAGTTTAGTAGCGGGACAGGGTGCCGAGCAGTACTTC	CAWSLVAGQGAEQYF
TRBJ1-1	-	TRBD1	TRBV9	TGTGCCAGCAGCGCCACAGGGGTCGGGAACACTGAAGCTTTCTTT	CASSATGVGNTEAFF
TRBJ2-2	-	TRBD2	TRBV7-8	TGTGCCAGCATCCAGGGGCGGGGGGAGAACACCGGGGAGCTGTTTTTT	CASIQGRGENTGELFF
TRBJ1-2	-	TRBD1	TRBV6-1	TGTGCCAGCAGTGAAGCCCCAGGGGGCTATGGCTACACCTTC	CASSEAPGGYGYTF
TRBJ1-2	few	-	TRBV24-1	TGTGCCACCAGTGATTGGGACAATTATGGCTACACCTTC	CATSDWDNYGYTF
TRBJ1-2	-	TRBD1	TRBV27	TGTGCCAGCAAACAAGGGACAGAGTACTATGGCTACACCTTC	CASKQGTEYYGYTF
TRBJ2-5	-	-	TRBV10-2	TGCGCCAGCAGCGTCAGCGGGCTCCAAGAGACCCAGTACTTC	CASSVSGLQETQYF
TRBJ1-2	-	TRBD1	TRBV15	TGTGCCACCAGCAGAGGGGGATCGGACAGGGCTCCCCCGAACTATGGCTACACCTTC	CATSRGGSDRAPPNYGYTF
TRBJ2-6	-	TRBD1	TRBV6-6	TGTGCCAGCACCGGACAGGGTGGGGCCAACGTCCTGACTTTC	CASTGQGGANVLTF
TRBJ1-3	-	TRBD1	TRBV19	TGTGCCAGTTCTTTCGGGACAGGGGGCCTCTCCTCTGGAAACACCATATATTTT	CASSFGTGGLSSGNTIYF
TRBJ2-7	medium-sized	-	TRBV6-5	TGTGCCAGCACCGACAGGTACGAGCAGTACTTC	CASTDRYEQYF
TRBJ1-4	-	TRBD1	TRBV5-1	TGCGCCAGCAGCTTGGATTTAAGGGGGCGGGCGACTAATGAAAAACTGTTTTTT	CASSLDLRGRATNEKLFF
TRBJ2-7	-	-	TRBV19	TGTGCCAGTAGTATAGAATTGCAGTACGAGCAGTACTTC	CASSIELQYEQYF
TRBJ2-5	-	-	TRBV10-3	TGTGCCATCAGTGAAAGAGCGGTCCCGGGGGAGACCCAGTACTTC	CAISERAVPGETQYF
TRBJ2-6	-	-	TRBV11-2	TGTGCCAGCAGCTTAGATGTCGGCTCTGGGGCCAACGTCCTGACTTTC	CASSLDVGSGANVLTF
TRBJ2-3	once	-	TRBV4-2	TGTGCCAGCACCACAGCACAAGGGGCAGATACGCAGTATTTT	CASTTAQGADTQYF
TRBJ2-7	-	TRBD2	TRBV6-5	TGTGCCAGCGTAAAGGCGGGAGGAACCTACGAGCAGTACTTC	CASVKAGGTYEQYF
TRBJ2-7	once	-	TRBV2	TGTGCCAGCAGTCAGGGTCGGGGGACCACCTACGAGCAGTACTTC	CASSQGRGTTYEQYF
TRBJ2-7	-	TRBD1	TRBV5-1	TGCGCCAGCAGCTTGAACAGGGGTAATTCTTACGAGCAGTACTTC	CASSLNRGNSYEQYF
TRBJ2-7	-	TRBD1	TRBV19	TGTGCCAGTAGCCCCGGGACAGAGGTCGAGCAGTACTTC	CASSPGTEVEQYF
TRBJ1-6	-	-	TRBV5-6	TGTGCCAGCAGCTTGGAATGGGGCGGACGGGGGATCAATTCACCCCTCCACTTT	CASSLEWGGRGINSPLHF
TRBJ1-6	-	-	TRBV3-1/TRBV3-2	TGTGCCAGCAGCCAAGACAGGGGTTTAGCTTCACCCCTCCACTTT	CASSQDRGLASPLHF
TRBJ2-1	-	TRBD2	TRBV14	TGTGCCAGCAGCCGGACTAGCGGAACCTACAATGAGCAGTTCTTC	CASSRTSGTYNEQFF
TRBJ1-5	-	TRBD1	TRBV5-1	TGCGCCAGCAGTTACGGACAGGGGGAAGAGCCCCAGCATTTT	CASSYGQGEEPQHF
TRBJ2-1	-	-	TRBV9	TGTGCCAGCAGCGTAGATTGGAGCAATGAGCAGTTCTTC	CASSVDWSNEQFF
TRBJ2-1	-	-	TRBV11-2	TGTGCCAGCAGCTCCCTCCTCTGGAGCTCCGGATCCTACAATGAGCAGTTCTTC	CASSSLLWSSGSYNEQFF
TRBJ1-4	once	-	TRBV27	TGTGCCAGCAGCGGGGGGGCAACTAATGAAAAACTGTTTTTT	CASSGGATNEKLFF
TRBJ1-1	-	-	TRBV3-1/TRBV3-2	TGTGCCAGCAGCCTTTCAGAGAACACTGAAGCTTTCTTT	CASSLSENTEAFF